What follows describes a single TCR beta chain. Its specificity is unknown. This specimen comes from a study of T cell clones after liver transplantation. Across the study: TCRbeta sequencing after a pre-transplant mixed lymphocyte reaction identified graft-donor-reactive clones, later tracked in post-transplant blood. At least one year of complete immunosuppression withdrawal without enzymes over twice normal defined tolerance.

Assay used: immunoSEQ multiplex PCR; TCRdb lists only in-frame clones, some missing. This sample yields some 9,000 clones, of which over 60% are seen a single time; around 19% belongs to the top ten. Study findings and constraints: These preliminary findings come from unstandardized post-transplant sampling times. Post-transplant, graft-donor-reactive CD4 TCRbeta sequences in blood dropped significantly in most of the 8 subjects.

Trimming left V 1 base short and J 1 base short, with 5 bases between. Germline V CDR1 and CDR2: SGDLS, YYNGEE. The CDR3 consists of 13 residues. The chain recombines TRBV9 with TRBJ1-1; D is uncertain. Material: CD8+ T cells from blood, obtained before liver transplant. This sequence was found in a human donor who received a liver transplant. The CDR3 coding sequence is TGTGCCAGCAGCGTAACGGGGAACACTGAAGCTTTCTTT. Its translation is CASSVTGNTEAFF.